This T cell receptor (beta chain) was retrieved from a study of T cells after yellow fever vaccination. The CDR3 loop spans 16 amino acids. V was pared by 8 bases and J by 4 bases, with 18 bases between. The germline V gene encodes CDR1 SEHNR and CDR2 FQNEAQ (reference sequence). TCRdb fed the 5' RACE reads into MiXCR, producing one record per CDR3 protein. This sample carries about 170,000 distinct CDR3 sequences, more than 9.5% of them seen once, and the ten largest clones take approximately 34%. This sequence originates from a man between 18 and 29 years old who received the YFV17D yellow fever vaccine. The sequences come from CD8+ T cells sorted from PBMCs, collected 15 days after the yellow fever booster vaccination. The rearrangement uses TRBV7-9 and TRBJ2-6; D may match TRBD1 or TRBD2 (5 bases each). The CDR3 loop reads CASAPPGTAGANVLTF. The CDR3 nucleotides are TGTGCCAGCGCTCCCCCCGGGACCGCCGGGGCCAACGTCCTGACTTTC.